The clone carrying this T cell receptor beta chain was observed a handful of times. Its antigen is undetermined. V was trimmed by 3 bases and J by 10 bases, leaving 13 bases between them. The CDR3 runs 13 residues. These data come from a study of T cell responses to AZD1222 COVID-19 vaccine. Notes on the study in general: Elevations in Spike-specific TCR breadth and depth followed administration of two AZD1222 doses. Among spike-specific TCRs, nearly half reportedly target unmutated variant regions. White British ancestry dominated among donors, who included more females, and clonal diversity was possibly underestimated.

TCRdb's copy holds only in-frame clones and misses some; the assay was immunoSEQ multiplex PCR. This sample yields about 150,000 clones, of which 75% to 95% are seen a single time; less than 3.5% belongs to the top ten. The chain combines TRBV12-3 or TRBV12-4 with TRBJ2-1, with TRBD2 as a possible D gene (6 bases). This sequence was found in an adult who received the AZD1222 COVID-19 vaccine. The sequencing used peripheral blood, collected 28 days after the second AZD1222 dose. The CDR3 spells CASSLGLALEQFF. The CDR3 DNA sequence: TGTGCCAGCAGTTTGGGTCTAGCGTTAGAGCAGTTCTTC.